Below, one T cell receptor beta chain is given with its context. Antigen unknown. Trimming stripped 8 bases from V and 7 bases from J, with 18 bases between. CDR1 and CDR2 (germline): MGHDK, SYGVNS. This CDR3 is 14 amino acids long. Both 60 Vbeta primers and 13 Jbeta primers went into the PCR. TCRdb's copy holds only in-frame clones and misses some; the assay was immunoSEQ multiplex PCR. The sample has tens of thousands of clones; around 58% are singletons. The data stem from a study of cytomegalovirus exposure and HLA in healthy donors. Overall study findings and caveats: Approximately 18,000 TCR beta sequences were associated with HLA alleles at 0.05 false discovery rate in a later analysis. More clonal expansion characterized HLA-associated TCR beta chains than equally common others in a later analysis. Previously analyzed data showed that most TCR beta V segments were productive at a frequency of about 87% or about 30%. Analyzed later, most CMV-associated TCR beta chains appeared HLA-restricted.

The chain joins TRBV25-1 to TRBJ2-1; possible D gene TRBD2, 5 bases. Source material: PBMCs. The source of this sequence is a man between 25 and 39 years old in good health and CMV-seropositive. Here the CDR3 reads CASAQPGKDNEQFF. DNA for the CDR3: TGTGCCAGCGCCCAGCCGGGGAAGGATAATGAGCAGTTCTTC.